These T cell receptor beta chains were read from a single sample in a study of OX40 agonist ivuxolimab in advanced cancers. The table came from immunoSEQ multiplex PCR; TCRdb's copy has only in-frame clones and leaves some out. Of approximately 43,000 clones listed, more than 80% are singletons. The specimen comprised CD4+ or CD8+ T cells sorted from blood, sampled in a trial of the OX40 agonist ivuxolimab. These receptors all stem from an adult with an advanced solid tumor such as melanoma, head and neck, liver or kidney cancer. Each CDR3 is given with its conserved first and last residue. The D gene is left open where the match is weak. Only part of the rows carry a size: once, few, many, or a class if the clone is expanded.

D gene,V gene,J gene,clone size,CDR3 DNA,CDR3 protein
.,TRBV5-6,TRBJ1-2,once,TGTGCCAGCAGCTCCTCCCGGGAGGGGAACTATGGCTACACCTTC,CASSSSREGNYGYTF
.,TRBV5-1,TRBJ1-1,few,TGCGCCAGCAGCTTGGACGGACGGAGGAACACTGAAGCTTTCTTT,CASSLDGRRNTEAFF
.,TRBV15,TRBJ1-2,once,TGTGCCACCAGCAGAGATAATCCGGGCAGGATTAACTATGGCTACACCTTC,CATSRDNPGRINYGYTF
.,TRBV5-5,TRBJ2-1,.,TGTGCCAGCAGCTTGGGACAGGTCACCCTTTACAATGAGCAGTTCTTC,CASSLGQVTLYNEQFF
TRBD1,TRBV4-2,TRBJ1-3,.,TGTGCCAGCAGCCAAGCTACAGGGGACGGAAACACCATATATTTT,CASSQATGDGNTIYF
.,TRBV4-2,TRBJ2-2,.,TGTGCCAGCACCCACCTTTTGAGGGGAAGCTCTGCCGGGGAGCTGTTTTTT,CASTHLLRGSSAGELFF
.,TRBV6-5,TRBJ2-5,.,TGTGCCAGCAGCGTTTCCTGGACTCAAAAAGAGACCCAGTACTTC,CASSVSWTQKETQYF
TRBD1,TRBV7-2,TRBJ2-7,.,TGTGCCAGCAGCTTGGGACAGGGGTATTCCTACGAGCAGTACTTC,CASSLGQGYSYEQYF
TRBD1,TRBV7-9,TRBJ1-2,few,TGTGCCAGCAGCAAGGACAGGGACTATGGCTACACCTTC,CASSKDRDYGYTF
TRBD1,TRBV4-3,TRBJ2-7,once,TGCGCCAGCAGCCAAGATGGGACAGGCATCTACGAGCAGTACTTC,CASSQDGTGIYEQYF
TRBD1,TRBV7-9,TRBJ1-4,.,TGTGCCAGCAGCTGGGGCCGGGACAGAATAAATGAAAAACTGTTTTTT,CASSWGRDRINEKLFF
.,TRBV25-1,TRBJ1-2,.,TGTGCCAGCAGTGTAAACGGGAAGGATTATGGCTACACCTTC,CASSVNGKDYGYTF
TRBD1,TRBV7-6,TRBJ2-5,.,TGTGCCAGCAGCGTCGGGACAGGGGGGACCCAGTACTTC,CASSVGTGGTQYF
.,TRBV29-1,TRBJ1-1,.,TGCAGCGGCACAAAAGGGGGCACTGAAGCTTTCTTT,CSGTKGGTEAFF
.,TRBV29-1,TRBJ1-4,once,TGCAGCGTCGGATCTAGTGAAAAACTGTTTTTT,CSVGSSEKLFF
.,TRBV5-4,TRBJ1-6,.,TGTGCCAGCAGCCCTGCGGGAGGGCGTTATAATTCACCCCTCCACTTT,CASSPAGGRYNSPLHF
.,TRBV29-1,TRBJ2-2,.,TGCAGCGTTGCACTTAACATCGGGGAGCTGTTTTTT,CSVALNIGELFF